This T cell receptor beta chain was recovered during a study of T cell repertoires in cytomegalovirus infection (dated by TCRdb to between 2018 and 2021). In the study overall: Recently identified HLA-C-restricted CMV epitopes, whose presentation resists viral immunomodulation, were targeted by peptide stimulations together with well-studied HLA-B-restricted epitopes. The HLA type of each donor mattered for the analysis, because public TCR beta signatures pointed to carriage of CMV infection along with the matching HLA type. Results and caveats for the whole study, not just this receptor: In both this cohort and an independent cohort of 300 to 450 donors, the cumulative frequency of public TCR beta family members distinguished carriers of CMV infection plus the relevant HLA type. The ex vivo response was dominated by HLA-C-restricted CMV-specific TCR beta clonotypes, and the single most frequent clonotype in two of eight donors was supplied by these HLA-C-restricted clonotypes.

The sample's treatment or condition label, in plain terms: in vitro stimulation with specific CMV peptide epitopes to enrich CMV-specific T cells. Sequencing was performed on an Illumina HiSeq 1500. TCRdb reanalyzed the raw reads on its own, using fastp at Q25 for trimming and MiXCR for clone calling, and kept in-frame beta chains. Here each entry gathers all rows of one CDR3 protein and keeps the most common genes and DNA. The sample table lists roughly 340,000 distinct CDR3 sequences, around 29% of them with a count of one. The leading ten clones occupy 15% to 20% of the sample. Remarks on this clonotype: The antigen it binds to is not known. Since a much larger clone is just one base distant, this may be a read error.

This sequence originates from a human donor in good health (CMV status not recorded). Some clones in this sample may be carry-over from other donors' samples. The sample here was cultured PBMCs, taken from culture after CMV antigen stimulation.

The CDR3: CASGGDGPHNEQFF. The DNA reads as follows: TGTGCCAGCGGGGGGGACGGGCCTCACAATGAGCAGTTCTTC. Recombination joined TRBV7-2 with TRBJ2-1, with 7 bases aligning to TRBD2. Sequences SGHTA (CDR1) and FQGNSA (CDR2) are obtained from the germline V gene. The CDR3 has 14 amino acids, counting the end cysteine and phenylalanine. The CDR3 DNA has 42 bases and is translated from base 1. Clipping removes 8 bases from V and 5 bases from J, with 9 as the unmatched junction base count.